These T cell receptor beta chains were read from a single sample in a study of glioma-infiltrating T cells after dendritic cell vaccination. Clones were sequenced by immunoSEQ multiplex PCR, and TCRdb holds only the in-frame ones, with some missing. This sample carries about 96,000 clones, roughly three quarters of them seen once, and the ten largest clones take about 6.5%. The specimen comprised blood, sampled before dendritic cell vaccination. The receptors were gathered from a human donor with glioblastoma. Each CDR3 is given with its conserved first and last residue. The order of the fields is D gene, clone size, V gene, J gene, CDR3 DNA, CDR3 protein. The D gene is left open where the match is weak. Part of the rows lack a size; the others show once, few, many or a class for expanded clones.

>TRBD2|NA|TRBV7-3|TRBJ2-2
TGTGCCAGCAGCTTAACTAGCGGGAGTTCCGGGGAGCTGTTTTTT
CASSLTSGSSGELFF
>NA|NA|TRBV19|TRBJ1-2
TGTGCCAGTAGCCCGGACAGTTTCGCTAGGGATGGCTACACCTTC
CASSPDSFARDGYTF
>TRBD1|NA|TRBV6-1|TRBJ2-4
TGTGCCAGCAGTGAATACAGGGGTGGGACAGAAAACATTCAGTACTTC
CASSEYRGGTENIQYF
>TRBD2|NA|TRBV4-1|TRBJ2-7
TGCGCCAGCAGCCAAGCGGGAGGCGACGAGCAGTACTTC
CASSQAGGDEQYF
>TRBD1|NA|TRBV2|TRBJ1-1
TGTGCCAGCAGCGTGGACAGGGTCACTGAAGCTTTCTTT
CASSVDRVTEAFF
>NA|NA|TRBV4-1|TRBJ2-3
TGCGCCAGCAGCCAAGGTGTCCAGTTCACAGATACGCAGTATTTT
CASSQGVQFTDTQYF
>NA|NA|TRBV6-1|TRBJ2-5
TGTGCCAGCAGTTTGACTAGTGTCGTGCGGGAGACCCAGTACTTC
CASSLTSVVRETQYF
>TRBD2|NA|TRBV5-1|TRBJ2-1
TGCGCCAGCAGCTCCGGGACTAGCGACAATGAGCAGTTCTTC
CASSSGTSDNEQFF
>NA|NA|TRBV11-2|TRBJ1-1
TGTGCCAGCAGCCCACAGGCCGGGTCCGCTGAAGCTTTCTTT
CASSPQAGSAEAFF
>TRBD1|NA|TRBV6-1|TRBJ2-1
TGTGCCAGCAGACAACAGGGGGGTGAGCAGTTCTTC
CASRQQGGEQFF
>NA|NA|TRBV7-8|TRBJ2-3
TGTGCCAGCAGCTCAGGACTTTCCCAAATCACAGATACGCAGTATTTT
CASSSGLSQITDTQYF
>TRBD1|NA|TRBV30|TRBJ2-7
TGTGCCTGGGGGGATCCGACAGGGGGTGCCTACGAGCAGTACTTC
CAWGDPTGGAYEQYF
>TRBD1|NA|TRBV6-7|TRBJ1-5
TGTGCCAGTACGTCGACCCAGGGGGCTGGCAATCAGCCCCAGCATTTT
CASTSTQGAGNQPQHF
>NA|NA|TRBV6-5|TRBJ1-1
TGTGCCAGCAGTTACTCAGGGGGGAACACTGAAGCTTTCTTT
CASSYSGGNTEAFF
>NA|once|TRBV6-1|TRBJ1-3
TGTGCCAGCCAGGCCCCAGGCTCTGGAAACACCATATATTTT
CASQAPGSGNTIYF
>NA|NA|TRBV2|TRBJ1-5
TGTGCCAGCAGTGGGAGGGCTAGCAATCAGCCCCAGCATTTT
CASSGRASNQPQHF
>TRBD2|once|TRBV10-2|TRBJ2-1
TGCGCCAGCACCATGCGCGGGGGGGCGGAGAATGAGCAGTTCTTC
CASTMRGGAENEQFF
>TRBD2|NA|TRBV2|TRBJ2-3
TGTGCCAGCAGTGATGGGCTAGCGGGCACAGATACGCAGTATTTT
CASSDGLAGTDTQYF
>NA|NA|TRBV30|TRBJ1-5
TGTGCCTGGAGCGTCGACTATAGCAATCAGCCCCAGCATTTT
CAWSVDYSNQPQHF
>NA|NA|TRBV28|TRBJ1-1
TGTGCCAGCAGTTACCCCCGCGGGTTCACTGAAGCTTTCTTT
CASSYPRGFTEAFF
>TRBD2|NA|TRBV6-4|TRBJ2-2
TGTGCCAGCAGCCCGACTAGCGGCACCGGGGAGCTGTTTTTT
CASSPTSGTGELFF
>NA|NA|TRBV2|TRBJ1-6
TGTGCCAGCAGTGAGAGAGGGATTTCACCCCTCCACTTT
CASSERGISPLHF
>NA|NA|TRBV6-5|TRBJ1-2
TGTGCCACCCAATCCCTAGGGGCAGGGTCCTTGGGCTACACCTTC
CATQSLGAGSLGYTF
>NA|NA|TRBV7-9|TRBJ2-7
TGTGCCAGCAGCTCATCGAACTACTACGAGCAGTACTTC
CASSSSNYYEQYF
>TRBD1|NA|TRBV11-2|TRBJ2-5
TGTGCCAGCAGCTTAGTGGGGACAGGGATGGAGACCCAGTACTTC
CASSLVGTGMETQYF
>NA|once|TRBV21-1|TRBJ1-5
TGTGCCAGCAGCAGAAACGGGGTAAGCAATCAGCCCCAGCATTTT
CASSRNGVSNQPQHF
>NA|NA|TRBV6-5|TRBJ1-3
TGTGCCAGCAGTCCCGGGAGCTCTGGAAACACCATATATTTT
CASSPGSSGNTIYF
>TRBD1|NA|TRBV18|TRBJ1-5
TGTGCCAGCTCACGCGGGACAGGAAGCAATCAGCCCCAGCATTTT
CASSRGTGSNQPQHF
>NA|NA|TRBV28|TRBJ1-5
TGTGCCACCACAATGCTTTGGTCGGGGTCCAATCAGCCCCAGCATTTT
CATTMLWSGSNQPQHF
>NA|NA|TRBV5-6|TRBJ1-2
TGTGCCAGCAGCCGGACATCTGGCTACACCTTC
CASSRTSGYTF
>NA|NA|TRBV19|TRBJ2-7
TGTGCCAGTATCCCTAGTGCATCATTGTCCCTCCGCGAGCAGTACTTC
CASIPSASLSLREQYF
>NA|NA|TRBV5-4|TRBJ2-1
TGTGCCAGCAGCTATGAGTGGGGCTCGAGCTCCTACAATGAGCAGTTCTTC
CASSYEWGSSSYNEQFF
>TRBD1|NA|TRBV28|TRBJ1-5
TGTGCCAGCAGTTTATACGACAGGGGAGCTTTGGGGCAGCCCCAGCATTTT
CASSLYDRGALGQPQHF
>TRBD1|NA|TRBV18|TRBJ2-7
TGTGCCAGCTCCCCGACAGGGGCCGCGCCTTTCGAGCAGTACTTC
CASSPTGAAPFEQYF
>TRBD2|NA|TRBV10-3|TRBJ2-3
TGTGCCATCAGTGAACTAGCGGGGGGGCATATAGATACGCAGTATTTT
CAISELAGGHIDTQYF
>TRBD1|NA|TRBV7-8|TRBJ1-2
TGTGCCAGCAGCCCTAGGGACAGGCAGGGCTACACCTTC
CASSPRDRQGYTF
>TRBD2|NA|TRBV2|TRBJ2-2
TGTGCCAGCAGTACTACTAGCGGGGGGGCAGGCAACACCGGGGAGCTGTTTTTT
CASSTTSGGAGNTGELFF
>NA|NA|TRBV5-4|TRBJ1-1
TGTGCCAGCAAGGACCCGGAGGTACTTCGTAGCACTGAAGCTTTCTTT
CASKDPEVLRSTEAFF
>NA|NA|TRBV28|TRBJ1-5
TGTGCCAGCAGGGCCAGGGAAAATCAGCCCCAGCATTTT
CASRARENQPQHF
>NA|once|TRBV18|TRBJ1-2
TGTGCCAGCTCACCAACGGAGGACTATGGCTACACCTTC
CASSPTEDYGYTF
>NA|NA|TRBV7-9|TRBJ1-1
TGTGCCAGCAGCTCCCTGACAGGACTTGAAGCTTTCTTT
CASSSLTGLEAFF
>TRBD1|NA|TRBV6-4|TRBJ1-6
TGTGCCAGCAGTCAACAGGGGGCGAGTTCACCCCTCCACTTT
CASSQQGASSPLHF
>NA|NA|TRBV2|TRBJ2-3
TGTGCCAGCAGTGAAGTCGAGGGGGTTACGCAGTATTTT
CASSEVEGVTQYF
>NA|NA|TRBV5-1|TRBJ1-3
TGCGCCAGCAGCTTGCCAGGGGACCTACAGGGAAACACCATATATTTT
CASSLPGDLQGNTIYF
>NA|few|TRBV5-4|TRBJ2-7
TGTGCCAGCGGACCTTCCAGGGCCTCCTACGAGCAGTACTTC
CASGPSRASYEQYF
>TRBD2|NA|TRBV5-4|TRBJ2-7
TGTGCCAGCAGCTCGGGGACTAGCGTTGCGGGGGAGCAGTACTTC
CASSSGTSVAGEQYF
>NA|NA|TRBV9|TRBJ2-5
TGTGCCAGCAGCGTAGTCGGAGAGACCCAGTACTTC
CASSVVGETQYF
>TRBD1|NA|TRBV30|TRBJ1-1
TGTGCCTGGAGTCAGGGGGTTCAAGCTTTCTTT
CAWSQGVQAFF
>NA|NA|TRBV18|TRBJ2-3
TGTGCCAGCTCAGAATCGGGCACAGATACGCAGTATTTT
CASSESGTDTQYF
>TRBD2|few|TRBV5-1|TRBJ2-1
TGCGCCAGTCGACGGGGAGGGACTAGCGCTTACAATGAGCAGTTCTTC
CASRRGGTSAYNEQFF
>TRBD1|NA|TRBV9|TRBJ2-3
TGTGCCAGCAGCCGCGGACAGGGCGATACGCAGTATTTT
CASSRGQGDTQYF
>TRBD1|NA|TRBV6-1|TRBJ2-2
TGTGCCAGCAGCCGGACAGGGAACACCGGGGAGCTGTTTTTT
CASSRTGNTGELFF